This T cell receptor beta chain derives from a study of control samples from healthy donors and cancer patients. The V gene lost 2 bases and the J gene lost 7 bases, with 14 bases spanning the gap. The germline CDR1 and CDR2 sequences are LGHNA and YSLEER. The CDR3 is made up of 14 amino acids. Clones were sequenced by immunoSEQ multiplex PCR, and TCRdb holds only the in-frame ones, with some missing. The sample has 55,000 to 70,000 clones, roughly 90% seen once. The chain employs TRBV4-3 and TRBJ1-2; TRBD1 is a possible D gene (6 bases). Sequenced input: PBMCs. The clonotype was recovered from a man aged 25-40 years with colorectal cancer. The CDR3 region is CASSQRSGGFGYTF. The DNA of the CDR3 is TGCGCCAGCAGCCAACGTTCGGGGGGCTTTGGCTACACCTTC.